This T cell receptor (beta chain) appears in the sequencing data of a study of T cell responses to AZD1222 COVID-19 vaccine. Study findings and constraints: Distributed over spike, vaccine-associated CD4 TCRs predominated at 160-218 and 743-854. The number of AZD1222 recipients seropositive at baseline was only 5 to 7. Sampling that yielded the repertoires occurred only after the peak T cell response. Reportedly, nearly half the spike-specific TCRs target unmutated variant regions.

V was cut by 2 bases and J by 1 base, with 3 bases left in between. CDR1 is MNHEY, CDR2 SVGAGI, per germline. CDR3 length equals 13 residues. The data were produced by immunoSEQ multiplex PCR, yet TCRdb's version contains in-frame clones alone and is incomplete. The sample lists approximately 200,000 clones; approximately 94% were seen once. This clone was counted a single time. What it binds is not known. This sequence was found in an adult who received the MenACWY meningococcal vaccine as a control. The sequencing used peripheral blood, collected 28 days after the second dose of the MenACWY control vaccine. The rearrangement uses TRBV6-5 and TRBJ1-5; no clear D gene. The CDR3 nucleotides are TGTGCCAGCAGTTACAGGAGCAATCAGCCCCAGCATTTT. This translates into CASSYRSNQPQHF.